The T cell receptor (beta chain) described here comes from a study of T cell clonality in common variable immunodeficiency. The J segment lost 1 base and the V segment lost 1 base, leaving 1 base of the junction unmatched. Germline V CDR1 and CDR2: DFQATT, SNEGSKA (reference sequence). This CDR3 is built from 14 residues. Of CVID subjects, under 16 were female and approximately 31 male, mean age about 40. Both groups were predominantly of Caucasian heritage. This clone was counted between two and nine times. What it recognizes is unknown. The missing CDR3 end, 3 residues past where the read stops, is filled in from the germline J gene. Study-wide results and caveats: Fewer TCRbeta clones were shared among CVID subjects than controls. Common variable immunodeficiency TCR beta sequences reportedly had fewer deletions and N-nucleotide insertions. T cell subpopulation sequencing would be needed to explain CVID clonality.

Assay used: immunoSEQ multiplex PCR; TCRdb lists only in-frame clones, some missing. This repertoire holds around 15,000 clones, and none appear only once. The sample was peripheral blood mononuclear cells. The rearrangement joins TRBV20-1 to TRBJ2-3; 8 nucleotides match TRBD2. This receptor was obtained from a human donor with common variable immunodeficiency. The DNA read from the CDR3 is TGCAGTGCTAGAGCAGCGGGGGGCACAGATACG. Encoded protein: CSARAAGGTDT. The entire CDR3 reads CSARAAGGTDTQYF.